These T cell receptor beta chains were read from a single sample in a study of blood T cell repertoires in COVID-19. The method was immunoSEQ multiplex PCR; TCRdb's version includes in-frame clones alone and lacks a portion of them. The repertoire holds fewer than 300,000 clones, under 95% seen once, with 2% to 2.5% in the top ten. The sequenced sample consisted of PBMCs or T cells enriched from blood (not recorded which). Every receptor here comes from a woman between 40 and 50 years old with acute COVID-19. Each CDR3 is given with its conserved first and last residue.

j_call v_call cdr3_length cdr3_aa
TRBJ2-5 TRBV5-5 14 CASSPGQLQETQYF
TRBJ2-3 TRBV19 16 CASSMALGLATDTQYF
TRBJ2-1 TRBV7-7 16 CASSPGLAGAPNEQFF
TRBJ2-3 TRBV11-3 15 CASSGLAGSTDTQYF
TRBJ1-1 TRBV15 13 CATSRGGVGEAFF
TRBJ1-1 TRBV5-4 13 CASSRGLNTEAFF
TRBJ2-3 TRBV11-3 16 CASSFVLAGGTDTQYF
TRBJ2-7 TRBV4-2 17 CASSQDRLAGDYFEQYF
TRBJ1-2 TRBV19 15 CASSIWDRVSHGYTF
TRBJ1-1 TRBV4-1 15 CASSQDPTGGNEAFF
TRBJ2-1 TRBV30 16 CAWRGLAASSYNEQFF
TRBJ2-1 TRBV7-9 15 CASSLTQSAYNEQFF
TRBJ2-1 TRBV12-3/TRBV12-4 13 CASRTTGYNEQFF
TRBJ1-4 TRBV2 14 CASSNRGRNEKLFF
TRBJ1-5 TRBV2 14 CASQGALSNQPQHF
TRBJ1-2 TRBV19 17 CASSTVGQGIIRYGYTF
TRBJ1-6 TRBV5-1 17 CASSSRQGGPSDSPLHF
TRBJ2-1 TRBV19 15 CASSIEGLGHNEQFF
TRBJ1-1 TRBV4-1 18 CASSQDVDRVGVGTEAFF
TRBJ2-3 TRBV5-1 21 CASSSAIYFGTSGGGTDTQYF
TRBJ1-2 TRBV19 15 CASRRTGTGENGYTF
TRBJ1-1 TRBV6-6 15 CASSSLDSPNTEAFF
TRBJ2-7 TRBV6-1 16 CASSEGRAGDSYEQYF
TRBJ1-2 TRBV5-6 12 CASRGKNYGYTF
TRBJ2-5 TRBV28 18 CASSPPSIGQGPRETQYF
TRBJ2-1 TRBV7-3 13 CASSPTKNNEQFF
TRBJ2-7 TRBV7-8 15 CASSVRGGGSYEQYF
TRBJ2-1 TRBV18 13 CASSPGQGNEQFF
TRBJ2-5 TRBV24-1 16 CATSHTSGRTVETQYF
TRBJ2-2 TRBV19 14 CASSRQPNTGELFF
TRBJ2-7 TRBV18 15 CASSPGGTSNYEQYF
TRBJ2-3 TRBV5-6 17 CASSLGDARESTDTQYF
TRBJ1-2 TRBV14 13 CASSHGQGDGYTF
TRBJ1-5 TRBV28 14 CASSLLAGAIDEHF
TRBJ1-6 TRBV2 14 CASSVTRVNSPLHF
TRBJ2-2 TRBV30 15 CASGGQGKNTGELFF
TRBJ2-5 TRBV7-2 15 CASSLRGTRLGTQYF
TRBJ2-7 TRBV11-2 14 CASSPSTVTYEQYF
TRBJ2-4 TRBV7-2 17 CASSLVAGGLAKNIQYF
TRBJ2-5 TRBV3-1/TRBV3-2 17 CASSQAQSGGAGETQYF
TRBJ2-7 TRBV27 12 CASTLSAYEQYF
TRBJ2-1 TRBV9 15 CASSEVGGSYNEQFF
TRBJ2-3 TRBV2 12 CATRRDADTQYF
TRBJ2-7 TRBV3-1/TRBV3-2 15 CASSDTGTSLYEQYF
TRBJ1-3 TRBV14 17 CASSQRGWRVSGNTIYF